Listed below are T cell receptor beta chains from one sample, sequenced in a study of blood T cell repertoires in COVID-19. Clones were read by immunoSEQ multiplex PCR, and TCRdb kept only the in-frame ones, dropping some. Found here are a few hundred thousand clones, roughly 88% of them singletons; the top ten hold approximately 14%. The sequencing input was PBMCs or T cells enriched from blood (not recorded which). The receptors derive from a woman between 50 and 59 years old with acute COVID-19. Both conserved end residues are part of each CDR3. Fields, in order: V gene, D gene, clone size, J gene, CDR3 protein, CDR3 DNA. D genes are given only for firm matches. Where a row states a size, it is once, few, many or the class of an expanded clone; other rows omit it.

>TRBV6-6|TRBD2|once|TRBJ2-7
CASSYSGGHAYEQYF
TGTGCCAGCAGTTACTCGGGAGGGCACGCCTACGAGCAGTACTTC
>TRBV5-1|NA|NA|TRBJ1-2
CASSSPGHLRVDYGYTF
TGCGCCAGCAGCTCCCCGGGACACCTAAGGGTAGACTATGGCTACACCTTC
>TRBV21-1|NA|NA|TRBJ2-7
CASSKLGQGAYEQYF
TGTGCCAGCAGCAAGCTGGGGCAGGGGGCCTACGAGCAGTACTTC
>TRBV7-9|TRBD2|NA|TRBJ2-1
CATEGLAYNEQFF
TGTGCCACAGAGGGACTAGCTTACAATGAGCAGTTCTTC
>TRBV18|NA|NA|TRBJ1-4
CASSPQAQSNEKLFF
TGTGCCAGCTCACCACAGGCACAGTCTAATGAAAAACTGTTTTTT
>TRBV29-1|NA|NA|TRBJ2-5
CSVDAANQETQYF
TGCAGCGTTGACGCGGCCAATCAAGAGACCCAGTACTTC
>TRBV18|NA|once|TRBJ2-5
CASSPWAGRFQETQYF
TGTGCCAGCTCACCTTGGGCGGGTCGTTTTCAAGAGACCCAGTACTTC
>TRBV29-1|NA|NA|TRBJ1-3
CSVGLNSGNTIYF
TGCAGCGTTGGGCTGAACTCTGGAAACACCATATATTTT
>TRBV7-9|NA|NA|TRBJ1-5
CASSSTGYDQPQHF
TGTGCCAGCAGCTCAACAGGGTACGATCAGCCCCAGCATTTT
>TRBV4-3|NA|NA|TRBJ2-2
CASSQDGPAQGSGELFF
TGCGCCAGCAGCCAAGACGGGCCCGCACAGGGTTCCGGGGAGCTGTTTTTT
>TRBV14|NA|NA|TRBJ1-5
CASRHVCQGSRGNSNQPQHF
TGTGCCAGCAGACATGTATGTCAGGGGTCCCGGGGAAATAGCAATCAGCCCCAGCATTTT
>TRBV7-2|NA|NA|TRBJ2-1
CASSLDPGWNEQFF
TGTGCCAGCAGCTTAGACCCGGGTTGGAATGAGCAGTTCTTC
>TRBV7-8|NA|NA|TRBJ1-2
CASSVSGYTF
TGTGCCAGCAGCGTCTCTGGCTACACCTTC
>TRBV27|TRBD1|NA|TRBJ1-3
CASSWDRTPGNTIYF
TGTGCCAGCAGTTGGGACAGAACTCCTGGAAACACCATATATTTT
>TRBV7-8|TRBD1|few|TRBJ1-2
CASSRGDRVGGGYTF
TGTGCCAGCAGCCGAGGCGACAGGGTTGGTGGTGGCTACACCTTC
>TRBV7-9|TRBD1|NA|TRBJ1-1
CASERGRLVTEAFF
TGTGCCAGCGAGAGGGGGCGCTTAGTCACTGAAGCTTTCTTT
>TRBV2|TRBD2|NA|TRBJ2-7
CASSDSLATGGPPYEQYF
TGTGCCAGCAGTGATTCCCTAGCGACGGGAGGGCCTCCCTACGAGCAGTACTTC
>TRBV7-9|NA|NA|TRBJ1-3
CASSPRQIGGNTIYF
TGTGCCAGCAGCCCCCGACAGATTGGTGGAAACACCATATATTTT
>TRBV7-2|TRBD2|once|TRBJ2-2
CASSLEGTTNTGELFF
TGTGCCAGCAGCTTAGAGGGGACTACAAACACCGGGGAGCTGTTTTTT
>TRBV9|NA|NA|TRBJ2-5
CASSVALRDAETQYF
TGTGCCAGCAGCGTAGCCTTGCGGGATGCGGAGACCCAGTACTTC
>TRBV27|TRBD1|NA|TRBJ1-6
CASRLRQGFNSPLHF
TGTGCCAGCAGACTCCGACAGGGATTTAACTCACCCCTCCACTTT
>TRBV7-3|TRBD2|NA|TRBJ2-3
CASSLRRLAVTDTQYF
TGTGCCAGCAGCTTAAGAAGGCTAGCGGTCACAGATACGCAGTATTTT
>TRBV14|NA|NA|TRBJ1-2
CASSQDAGAPLDTF
TGTGCCAGCAGCCAAGATGCGGGGGCTCCATTGGACACCTTC
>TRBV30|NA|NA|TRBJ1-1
CAWSVSPGNARDTEAFF
TGTGCCTGGAGTGTATCTCCGGGAAATGCTCGAGACACTGAAGCTTTCTTT
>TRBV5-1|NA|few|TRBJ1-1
CASSPRGLNTEAFF
TGCGCCAGCAGCCCCAGGGGCCTGAACACTGAAGCTTTCTTT
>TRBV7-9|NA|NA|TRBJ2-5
CASSLASQAQYF
TGTGCCAGCAGCTTAGCGTCCCAGGCCCAGTACTTC
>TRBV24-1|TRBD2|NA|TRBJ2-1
CATSESGTRDEQFF
TGTGCCACCAGTGAATCCGGGACTAGGGATGAGCAGTTCTTC
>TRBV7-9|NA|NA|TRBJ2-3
CASSFTRRSGSDTQYF
TGTGCCAGCAGCTTTACGCGTAGATCGGGGTCAGATACGCAGTATTTT
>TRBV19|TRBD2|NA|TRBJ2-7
CASSPPGLAFEQYF
TGTGCCAGTAGCCCTCCGGGACTAGCGTTCGAGCAGTACTTC
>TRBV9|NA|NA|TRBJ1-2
CASSVGDISYGYTF
TGTGCCAGCAGCGTAGGCGACATTAGCTATGGCTACACCTTC
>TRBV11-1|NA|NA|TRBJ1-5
CASSLGDNGPQHF
TGTGCCAGCAGCTTAGGTGACAATGGGCCCCAGCATTTT
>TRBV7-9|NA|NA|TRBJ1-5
CASSLGGQSNQPQHF
TGTGCCAGCAGCTTAGGAGGACAGTCCAATCAGCCCCAGCATTTT
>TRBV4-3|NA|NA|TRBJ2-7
CASSQERGSYGAEQYF
TGCGCCAGCAGCCAAGAAAGGGGAAGCTATGGGGCCGAGCAGTACTTC
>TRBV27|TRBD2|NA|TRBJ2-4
CASSQSGRRLGDIQYF
TGTGCCAGCAGTCAGAGCGGGAGGAGGTTAGGGGACATTCAGTACTTC
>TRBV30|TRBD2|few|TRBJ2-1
CACSTGGGTSGYNEQFF
TGTGCCTGTTCGACAGGGGGGGGGACTAGCGGCTACAATGAGCAGTTCTTC
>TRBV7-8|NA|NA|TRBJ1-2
CASSFLPGANYGYTF
TGTGCCAGCAGCTTTCTTCCAGGGGCTAACTATGGCTACACCTTC
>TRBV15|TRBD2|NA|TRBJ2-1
CATSRGRLATSIISYNEQFF
TGTGCCACCAGCAGAGGTAGACTAGCGACCAGTATTATCTCCTACAATGAGCAGTTCTTC
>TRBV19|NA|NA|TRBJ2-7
CASSDSYYEQYF
TGTGCCAGTAGCGACAGCTACTACGAGCAGTACTTC
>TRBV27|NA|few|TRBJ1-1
CASSLYLGQGDEAFF
TGTGCCAGCAGTTTATATCTTGGGCAGGGTGATGAAGCTTTCTTT